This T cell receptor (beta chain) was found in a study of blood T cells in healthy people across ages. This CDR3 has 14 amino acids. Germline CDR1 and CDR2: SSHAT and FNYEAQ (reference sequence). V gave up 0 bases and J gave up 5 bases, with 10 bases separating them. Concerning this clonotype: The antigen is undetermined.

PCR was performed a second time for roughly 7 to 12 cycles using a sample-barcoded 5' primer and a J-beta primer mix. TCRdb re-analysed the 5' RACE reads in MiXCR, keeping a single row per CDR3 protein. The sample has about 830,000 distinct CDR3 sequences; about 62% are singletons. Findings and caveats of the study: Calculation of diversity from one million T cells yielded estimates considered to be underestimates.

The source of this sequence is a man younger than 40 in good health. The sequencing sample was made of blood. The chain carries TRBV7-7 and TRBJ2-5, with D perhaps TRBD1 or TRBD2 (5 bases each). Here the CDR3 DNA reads TGTGCCAGCAGCTTAGCGACGGGGCTCGAGACCCAGTACTTC. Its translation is CASSLATGLETQYF.